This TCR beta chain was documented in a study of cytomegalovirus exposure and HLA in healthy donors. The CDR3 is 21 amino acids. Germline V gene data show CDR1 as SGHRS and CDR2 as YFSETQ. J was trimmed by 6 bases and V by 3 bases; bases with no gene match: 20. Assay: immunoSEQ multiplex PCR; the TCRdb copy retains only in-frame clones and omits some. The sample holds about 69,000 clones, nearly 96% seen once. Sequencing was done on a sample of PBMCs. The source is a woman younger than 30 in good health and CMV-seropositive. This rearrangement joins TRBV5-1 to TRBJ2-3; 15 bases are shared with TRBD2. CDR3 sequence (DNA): TGCGCCAGCAGCTGGAGACCCGGGACTAGCGGGAGGTCCCTCATCTCGGATACGCAGTATTTT. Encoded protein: CASSWRPGTSGRSLISDTQYF.